Listed here are 8 T cell receptor beta chains from one sample, sequenced in a study of OX40 agonist ivuxolimab in advanced cancers. Profiled with immunoSEQ multiplex PCR; TCRdb holds only in-frame clones, not every one. The sample yields about 86,000 clones, 70% to 90% seen once. The starting material was CD4+ or CD8+ T cells sorted from blood, obtained in a trial of the OX40 agonist ivuxolimab. These receptors were taken from an adult with an advanced solid tumor such as melanoma, head and neck, liver or kidney cancer.

J is TRBJ2-7 and V is TRBV7-8, with 9 bases aligning to TRBD2. CDR1 SGHVS and CDR2 FQNEAQ come from the germline V gene. The CDR3 runs 16 residues. Unmatched junction bases numbered 14, after V lost 4 bases and J lost 7 bases. The CDR3 DNA is TGTGCCAGCAGCTCCCCCCGGCTAGCGGGGTCAGAAGAGCAGTACTTC. Its translation is CASSSPRLAGSEEQYF.

This chain links TRBV5-5 with TRBJ1-6, with D possibly TRBD1 on 5 matching bases. The V end was cut by 10 bases, the J end by 8 bases, with 16 bases between. Germline V gives CDR1 SGHKS, CDR2 YYEKEE (reference sequence). The CDR3 is 13 residues long. CDR3 sequence: CAGSKEGDSPLHF. The CDR3 bases are TGTGCCGGGTCAAAGGAAGGGGATTCACCCCTCCACTTT.

This chain connects TRBV28 to TRBJ2-3; 9 bases fit TRBD2. CDR1 is MDHEN, CDR2 SYDVKM, per germline. The CDR3 sequence is 18 residues long. V was clipped by 4 bases and J by 3 bases; unmatched bases: 14. CDR3 region: CASSSPFGSGSETDTQYF. The CDR3 nucleotides read TGTGCCAGCAGTTCGCCCTTCGGTAGCGGGAGTGAGACAGATACGCAGTATTTT.

This chain connects TRBV6-4 to TRBJ2-3; 7 bases are shared with TRBD1. This CDR3 is 13 amino acids long. Germline CDR1 and CDR2: MRHNA and SNTAGT. After removal of 6 bases from V and 1 base from J, the junction contained 1 base not matched to a gene. CDR3 in amino acids: CASSTGGTDTQYF. CDR3 nucleotide sequence: TGTGCCAGCAGCACAGGGGGCACAGATACGCAGTATTTT.

V gene TRBV7-8 combines with J gene TRBJ2-5; 9 bases fit TRBD1. With V trimmed by 1 base and J by 3 bases, 12 bases remained unmatched. The germline V gene encodes CDR1 SGHVS and CDR2 FQNEAQ. This CDR3 spans 18 amino acids. The DNA for the CDR3 is TGTGCCAGCAGCTTAGAACCCGGGACAGGGAGTTCCAAAGAGACCCAGTACTTC. It encodes CASSLEPGTGSSKETQYF.

The V and J genes are TRBV7-2 and TRBJ2-5; TRBD2 matches at 9 bases. Germline assignment: CDR1 SGHTA and CDR2 FQGNSA. The CDR3 has 17 residues. The junction had 8 bases not matched to a gene; V was cut back by 2 bases and J by 1 base. The CDR3 DNA is TGTGCCAGCAGCTTAAGTCTTAGCGGGGGCCGCCAAGAGACCCAGTACTTC. The encoded protein is CASSLSLSGGRQETQYF. The full variable domain, its missing parts supplied by reference TRBV7-2 and TRBJ2-5, is GAGVSQSPSNKVTEKGKDVELRCDPISGHTALYWYRQSLGQGLEFLIYFQGNSAPDKSGLPSDRFSAERTGGSVSTLTIQRTQQEDSAVYLCASSLSLSGGRQETQYFGPGTRLLVL.

V is TRBV28 and J is TRBJ2-1; the D gene is possibly TRBD1 (5 bases). The V end was cut by 3 bases, the J end by 7 bases, with 13 bases between. This CDR3 comprises 14 residues. Looked up from germline, CDR1 is MDHEN and CDR2 is SYDVKM. CDR3 nucleotide sequence: TGTGCCAGCAGTTTGCCAGGGCCCCCTAATGAGCAGTTCTTC. It encodes CASSLPGPPNEQFF.

The genes are TRBV5-4 and TRBJ1-2; D remains unclear. Germline CDR1 and CDR2: SGHNT and YYREEE (reference sequence). The CDR3 totals 13 residues. Trimming pared 0 bases from V and 3 bases from J, leaving 6 bases between. DNA for the CDR3: TGTGCCAGCAGCTTGGGTCCAGACTATGGCTACACCTTC. Residues: CASSLGPDYGYTF.